This is a list of T cell receptor beta chains from one sample in a study of human T cells and chemical hapten exposure. In TCRdb, the RACE reads were re-called with MiXCR into one record per CDR3 protein. The sample lists some 32,000 distinct CDR3 sequences, almost 6% occurring once. Sequencing used whole blood, obtained in connection with sensitization to the hapten diphenylcyclopropenone (DPC). The origin of the receptors is a man aged 25-45 years with alopecia areata. Some clones in this sample may be carry-over from other donors' samples. Each CDR3 is given with its conserved first and last residue. The D gene is left open where the match is weak. Some rows have no size entry. The others give once, few or many, or a class for an expanded clone.

V gene	clone size	J gene	D gene	CDR3 protein	CDR3 DNA
TRBV4-1	NA	TRBJ2-7	TRBD2	CASSPGLAPTEQYF	TGCGCCAGCAGCCCTGGACTAGCGCCTACCGAGCAGTACTTC
TRBV7-2	many	TRBJ2-3	NA	CASSLGGFTDTQYF	TGTGCCAGCAGCTTAGGAGGGTTCACAGATACGCAGTATTTT
TRBV6-2/TRBV6-3	many	TRBJ2-1	TRBD1	CASSRQGSYGNEQFF	TGTGCCAGCAGCCGACAGGGAAGTTATGGCAATGAGCAGTTCTTC
TRBV27	many	TRBJ1-5	NA	CASRPGHREQPQHF	TGTGCCAGCAGGCCGGGACACAGGGAACAGCCCCAGCATTTT
TRBV2	many	TRBJ2-5	NA	CASVDRTGVETQYF	TGTGCCAGCGTTGACCGGACGGGGGTGGAGACCCAGTACTTC
TRBV6-1	many	TRBJ2-1	TRBD2	CASSQLVTSGGNEQFF	TGTGCCAGCAGTCAGTTAGTGACTAGCGGAGGGAATGAGCAGTTCTTC
TRBV12-3/TRBV12-4	many	TRBJ2-1	NA	CASSFQETLTEQFF	TGTGCCAGCAGTTTCCAGGAGACCCTTACTGAGCAGTTCTTC
TRBV3-1	NA	TRBJ1-3	NA	CASSHGHGSGNTIYF	TGTGCCAGCAGCCACGGACACGGCTCTGGAAACACCATATATTTT
TRBV30	many	TRBJ2-5	NA	CAWSSLGVEETQYF	TGTGCCTGGAGTTCCCTTGGGGTAGAGGAGACCCAGTACTTC
TRBV6-6	many	TRBJ2-1	NA	CASTQTTEQFF	TGTGCCAGCACCCAAACCACCGAGCAGTTCTTC
TRBV12-3/TRBV12-4	many	TRBJ2-1	TRBD1	CASSPNRGQDNEQFF	TGTGCCAGCAGTCCTAACAGGGGGCAAGACAATGAGCAGTTCTTC
TRBV7-8	few	TRBJ1-5	NA	CASSLEGRVGQPQHF	TGTGCCAGCAGCTTAGAGGGCAGGGTTGGACAGCCCCAGCATTTT
TRBV7-9	few	TRBJ2-7	TRBD1	CASSFPTGESYEQYF	TGTGCCAGCAGCTTCCCGACAGGGGAATCCTACGAGCAGTACTTC
TRBV29-1	few	TRBJ2-2	TRBD1	CSVLQGATNTGELFF	TGCAGCGTGTTACAGGGGGCTACGAACACCGGGGAGCTGTTTTTT
TRBV7-9	many	TRBJ1-5	NA	CASSLGANSNQPQHF	TGTGCCAGCAGCTTAGGAGCTAATAGCAATCAGCCCCAGCATTTT
TRBV6-4	many	TRBJ2-3	NA	CASSDSRGGTDTQYF	TGTGCCAGCAGTGACTCGAGGGGTGGCACAGATACGCAGTATTTT
TRBV11-2	many	TRBJ1-2	NA	CASSLEQGRDGYTF	TGTGCCAGCAGCTTAGAGCAGGGGCGGGATGGCTACACCTTC
TRBV7-9	many	TRBJ2-7	TRBD2	CASSASGSYEQYF	TGTGCCAGCAGCGCTAGCGGGAGCTACGAGCAGTACTTC
TRBV11-3	many	TRBJ2-3	NA	CASSDRGASDSPDTQYF	TGTGCCAGCAGCGACCGAGGGGCTAGCGATTCCCCAGATACGCAGTATTTT
TRBV14	NA	TRBJ2-7	TRBD1	CASSSQGAVEQYF	TGTGCCAGCAGTTCACAGGGGGCGGTTGAGCAGTACTTC
TRBV29-1	many	TRBJ2-7	TRBD2	CSVWLAGGYEQYF	TGCAGCGTTTGGCTAGCGGGAGGGTACGAGCAGTACTTC
TRBV6-5	NA	TRBJ2-5	NA	CASSLFRRGETQYF	TGTGCCAGCAGCCTCTTTCGGCGGGGAGAGACCCAGTACTTC
TRBV7-9	many	TRBJ2-3	NA	CASSLSILGTHTPDTQYF	TGTGCCAGCAGCTTATCCATCCTGGGGACGCACACACCAGATACGCAGTATTTT
TRBV6-2/TRBV6-3	many	TRBJ2-7	NA	CASSYGGPYEQYF	TGTGCCAGCAGTTACGGGGGACCCTACGAGCAGTACTTC
TRBV7-2	many	TRBJ2-3	NA	CASSPPPLSTDTQYF	TGTGCCAGCAGCCCCCCCCCCCTGAGCACAGATACGCAGTATTTT
TRBV6-2/TRBV6-3	many	TRBJ2-5	NA	CASSAERGSDQETQYF	TGTGCCAGCAGTGCCGAGAGGGGTAGCGACCAAGAGACCCAGTACTTC
TRBV6-2/TRBV6-3	many	TRBJ1-2	TRBD1	CASSYSTGDGYTF	TGTGCCAGCAGTTACTCGACAGGGGATGGCTACACCTTC
TRBV6-2/TRBV6-3	many	TRBJ2-5	TRBD2	CASRLAKNQETQYF	TGTGCCAGCAGACTAGCGAAAAACCAAGAGACCCAGTACTTC
TRBV5-5	NA	TRBJ2-1	TRBD1	CASSPQGTAEQFF	TGTGCCAGCAGCCCACAGGGGACAGCCGAGCAGTTCTTC
TRBV7-2	NA	TRBJ2-1	TRBD1	CASSSPGQGLNEQFF	TGTGCCAGCAGCTCGCCGGGACAGGGGTTGAATGAGCAGTTCTTC
TRBV18	medium-sized	TRBJ1-5	NA	CASSPGSNQPQHF	TGTGCCAGCTCACCAGGCAGCAATCAGCCCCAGCATTTT
TRBV2	many	TRBJ2-6	TRBD1	CASSPGTGGSSGANVLTF	TGTGCCAGCTCCCCCGGGACAGGTGGAAGCTCTGGGGCCAACGTCCTGACTTTC
TRBV2	many	TRBJ1-1	TRBD1	CASTVTGGRTEAFF	TGTGCCAGCACTGTGACAGGGGGAAGGACTGAAGCTTTCTTT
TRBV11-2	many	TRBJ2-7	TRBD2	CASSYGGLADSYEQYF	TGTGCCAGCAGCTACGGCGGACTAGCGGACTCCTACGAGCAGTACTTC
TRBV6-5	many	TRBJ1-2	NA	CASREYGSRNYGYTF	TGTGCCAGCAGGGAGTATGGAAGCAGAAACTATGGCTACACCTTC
TRBV6-2/TRBV6-3	many	TRBJ2-2	NA	CASTAAGVTGELFF	TGTGCCAGCACGGCGGCAGGGGTTACCGGGGAGCTGTTTTTT
TRBV7-9	many	TRBJ2-5	NA	CASSPGGRETQYF	TGTGCCAGCAGCCCCGGAGGGCGGGAGACCCAGTACTTC
TRBV20-1	many	TRBJ1-2	TRBD1	CSASRTGGNYGYTF	TGCAGTGCTAGTCGGACAGGAGGCAACTATGGCTACACCTTC
TRBV6-1	many	TRBJ2-7	NA	CASAGSYEQYF	TGTGCCAGCGCAGGGTCCTACGAGCAGTACTTC
TRBV19	medium-sized	TRBJ1-5	NA	CASANFRASVNQPQHF	TGTGCCAGTGCAAACTTTCGGGCCTCTGTGAATCAGCCCCAGCATTTT
TRBV11-2	NA	TRBJ2-5	NA	CASSLNVGQETQYF	TGTGCCAGCAGCTTAAATGTGGGCCAAGAGACCCAGTACTTC
TRBV2	many	TRBJ2-3	TRBD2	CASSVGGRGDTQYF	TGTGCCAGCAGCGTCGGGGGGAGAGGAGATACGCAGTATTTT
TRBV29-1	many	TRBJ1-2	NA	CSIGGNYGYTF	TGCAGTATAGGGGGAAACTATGGCTACACCTTC
TRBV6-2/TRBV6-3	many	TRBJ1-5	NA	CASSPLRDKPGNQPQHF	TGTGCCAGCAGCCCCCTCCGGGACAAACCTGGCAATCAGCCCCAGCATTTT
TRBV5-4	many	TRBJ2-1	NA	CASSLGASHNNEQFF	TGTGCCAGCAGCTTGGGGGCGAGTCATAACAATGAGCAGTTCTTC
TRBV12-3/TRBV12-4	many	TRBJ2-1	TRBD1	CASSLYRDSNEQFF	TGTGCCAGCAGTTTATACCGGGACAGCAATGAGCAGTTCTTC
TRBV6-2/TRBV6-3	many	TRBJ2-7	TRBD2	CASSLEREYDEQYF	TGTGCCAGCAGCCTCGAGCGGGAGTACGACGAGCAGTACTTC
TRBV7-6	many	TRBJ2-7	TRBD2	CASSITGTTTLGEQYF	TGTGCCAGCAGTATAACCGGGACTACTACGTTGGGGGAGCAGTACTTC
TRBV12-3/TRBV12-4	many	TRBJ2-5	TRBD2	CASRTSGGETQYF	TGTGCCAGCAGAACTAGCGGAGGAGAGACCCAGTACTTC
TRBV7-2	NA	TRBJ2-1	NA	CASSGGGYNEQFF	TGTGCCAGCAGCGGAGGGGGGTACAATGAGCAGTTCTTC
TRBV19	many	TRBJ1-1	NA	CASSNWRGTEAFF	TGTGCCAGTAGTAATTGGCGCGGGACTGAAGCTTTCTTT
TRBV25-1	many	TRBJ2-7	TRBD1	CASSEYRHRDRAHYEQYF	TGTGCCAGCAGTGAATATAGGCACCGGGACAGGGCCCACTACGAGCAGTACTTC
TRBV6-4	many	TRBJ1-5	NA	CASSRELNQPQHF	TGTGCCAGCAGTAGAGAGCTCAATCAGCCCCAGCATTTT
TRBV3-1	many	TRBJ2-1	TRBD2	CASSQTSGSHNEQFF	TGTGCCAGCAGCCAGACTAGCGGGAGTCACAATGAGCAGTTCTTC
TRBV24-1	many	TRBJ1-2	TRBD1	CATSTGTENGYTF	TGTGCCACCAGTACTGGGACAGAAAATGGCTACACCTTC
TRBV7-8	medium-sized	TRBJ2-4	NA	CASSLVLGKRDIQYF	TGTGCCAGCAGCTTAGTACTGGGAAAACGGGACATTCAGTACTTC
TRBV27	many	TRBJ1-5	TRBD1	CASSLMTGGQPQHF	TGTGCCAGCAGTTTGATGACAGGGGGGCAGCCCCAGCATTTT